The 23 T cell receptor beta chains in this list originate from one sample, sequenced in a study of post-analysis software for immune sequencing data. Study-wide findings and caveats: Controls had lower frequencies than patients of roughly five TRBV segments, which included TRBV5-6, TRBV5-1 and TRBV20-1.

These receptors' antigens are unknown. Each TCR beta cDNA library carried unique molecular identifiers. TCRdb redid the calling of the PCR reads with MiXCR, one entry per CDR3 protein. Of a few hundred thousand distinct CDR3 sequences listed, roughly 30% were seen once; the top ten hold over 10%. Sample: blood. The receptors originated from a girl aged 5-17 years with multiple sclerosis.

The rearrangement joins TRBV10-3 to TRBJ1-1, with unresolved D. The CDR3 runs to 11 residues. The germline gives CDR1 ENHRY, CDR2 SYGVKD. With 10 bases removed from V and 5 bases from J, the gap between germline ends came to 11 bases. The CDR3 is CATRGGTEAFF. The CDR3 coding sequence is TGTGCCACCCGAGGTGGAACTGAAGCTTTCTTT.

The V gene is TRBV12-3 or TRBV12-4, the J gene TRBJ2-3; D is ambiguous. Trimming stripped 3 bases from V and 1 base from J, with 8 bases between. The CDR3 length is 14 residues. The CDR3 reads CASSLESGTDTQYF. The CDR3 DNA follows: TGTGCCAGCAGTTTGGAATCGGGCACAGATACGCAGTATTTT.

The chain joins TRBV28 to TRBJ1-6; maybe TRBD1 (5 bases). V dropped 5 bases and J dropped 7 bases, with 12 bases sitting between them. Germline assignment: CDR1 MDHEN and CDR2 SYDVKM. The CDR3 covers 14 residues. This CDR3 is CASSAGTSNSPLHF. The CDR3 DNA sequence: TGTGCCAGCAGTGCCGGGACTTCCAATTCACCCCTCCACTTT.

V usage is TRBV29-1 and J usage is TRBJ2-7, with D hard to call. Germline V gene sequence: CDR1 SQVTM, CDR2 ANQGSEA. The germline V and J ends were trimmed by 3 bases and 1 base, with 10 bases remaining between them. This CDR3 contains 13 residues. CDR3 residues: CSVEIAGSYEQYF. As DNA, the CDR3 is TGCAGCGTTGAGATCGCAGGATCCTACGAGCAGTACTTC.

The chain combines TRBV7-2 with TRBJ2-4; maybe TRBD1 (8 bases). The CDR3 has 13 amino acids. CDR1 SGHTA and CDR2 FQGNSA come from the germline V gene. Trimming left V 4 bases short and J 11 bases short, with 15 bases between. The CDR3 DNA reads TGTGCCAGCAGCTCCCAAACAGGGGGGGTTCAGTACTTC. Its translation: CASSSQTGGVQYF.

This clonotype was seen at least ten times. The junction does not match germline at one end; this may be a read error. The gene calls are TRBV5-1 and TRBJ1-1; 8 positions agree with TRBD1. Germline V gives CDR1 SGHRS, CDR2 YFSETQ. This CDR3 spans 14 amino acids. CDR3 loop: CASSLTGANTEAFF. CDR3 in DNA: TGTGCCAGCAGTTTGACAGGGGCGAACACTGAAGCTTTCTTT. Supplemented by reference TRBV5-1 and TRBJ1-1, the full variable domain reads KAGVTQTPRYLIKTRGQQVTLSCSPISGHRSVSWYQQTPGQGLQFLFEYFSETQRNKGNFPGRFSGRQFSNSRSEMNVSTLELGDSALYLCASSLTGANTEAFFGQGTRLTVV.

V is TRBV29-1 and J is TRBJ2-3, with D tentatively TRBD2 (7 bases). Looked up from germline, CDR1 is SQVTM and CDR2 is ANQGSEA. The CDR3 runs to 14 residues. V was cut by 8 bases and J by 4 bases, with 19 bases left in between. This CDR3 is CSIRRGGRADTQYF. CDR3 nucleotides: TGCAGCATCCGGAGGGGGGGCCGGGCAGATACGCAGTATTTT.

This clonotype has more than one count but fewer than ten. Written as DNA, the CDR3 is TGTGCCAGCAGCCCTACAGGGGGCGCCGGGGAGACCCAGTACTTC. This sequence encodes CASSPTGGAGETQYF. The V gene is TRBV7-9, the J gene TRBJ2-5; 9 bases fit TRBD1. V dropped 5 bases and J dropped 5; count of bases not matched to a gene: 9. CDR3 length: 15 residues. Germline V CDR1 and CDR2: SEHNR, FQNEAQ (reference sequence).

The CDR3 DNA reads as TGTGCCAGCAGTCTGGCCCCGGGACACATGAACACTGAAGCTTTCTTT. This sequence encodes CASSLAPGHMNTEAFF. The gene calls are TRBV6-5 and TRBJ1-1, with a tentative D call TRBD1 (6 bases). The CDR3 totals 16 residues. With 5 bases removed from V and 0 bases from J, the gap between germline ends came to 16 bases. Germline V gene lookup returns CDR1 MNHEY and CDR2 SVGAGI.

The gene calls are TRBV7-9 and TRBJ2-1; D ambiguous. Between the trimmed V and J ends, which lost 8 bases and 4 bases, there was a span of 15 bases. Germline lookup yields CDR1 SEHNR and CDR2 FQNEAQ (reference sequence). The CDR3 runs to 14 residues. CDR3: CASGWSTRYNEQFF. The DNA for the CDR3 is TGTGCCAGCGGGTGGTCGACCAGATACAATGAGCAGTTCTTC.

This chain joins TRBV20-1 and TRBJ2-3; D possibly uses TRBD1 or TRBD2 (5 bases each). Trimming removed 5 bases at V and 0 bases at J, with 12 bases between. There are 14 residues in the CDR3. From germline, CDR1 is DFQATT and CDR2 SNEGSKA (reference sequence). CDR3 DNA: TGCAGTGCTCGTTGGGGGACCAGCACAGATACGCAGTATTTT. Translating gives CSARWGTSTDTQYF.

This chain links TRBV29-1 with TRBJ2-5; D gene uncertain. Trimming pared 3 bases from V and 5 bases from J, leaving 13 bases between. The CDR3 is 13 amino acids. Per the germline V gene, CDR1 is SQVTM and CDR2 is ANQGSEA. Written as DNA, the CDR3 is TGCAGCGTTGATTCGGGTCAGTCGGAGACCCAGTACTTC. Its translation is CSVDSGQSETQYF.

This sequence joins TRBV27 and TRBJ2-7, with D hard to call. CDR1 and CDR2 (germline): MNHEY, SMNVEV (reference sequence). The V end lost 5 bases, the J end lost 0 bases, and 14 bases lay between the germline ends. CDR3 length equals 15 residues. The CDR3 coding sequence is TGTGCCAGCAGTCAAGACATTCAGAGCTCCTACGAGCAGTACTTC. It specifies CASSQDIQSSYEQYF.

Concerning this clonotype itself: A much larger clone sits a single nucleotide away, making a read error possible. The rearrangement uses TRBV12-5 and TRBJ1-4; D gene uncertain. CDR1 is LGHNT and CDR2 is FRNRAP in the germline V gene. The CDR3 sequence is 12 residues long. CDR3 sequence: CTSGRPHEKLFF. Here the CDR3 DNA reads TGTACTAGTGGTCGGCCCCATGAAAAACTGTTTTTT.

The chain has TRBV2 and TRBJ2-5; D not certain. Germline values: CDR1 SNHLY, CDR2 FYNNEI. Between the trimmed V and J ends, which lost 3 bases and 4 bases, there was a span of 6 bases. CDR3 length: 12 amino acids. CDR3: CASSDGLETQYF. In DNA, the CDR3 is TGTGCCAGCAGTGATGGGCTAGAGACCCAGTACTTC. The full variable domain, with the rest looked up from reference TRBV2 and TRBJ2-5, is EPEVTQTPSHQVTQMGQEVILRCVPISNHLYFYWYRQILGQKVEFLVSFYNNEISEKSEIFDDQFSVERPDGSNFTLKIRSTKLEDSAMYFCASSDGLETQYFGPGTRLLVL.

This clonotype was seen more than once but under ten times. The chain carries TRBV6-5 and TRBJ2-3; 7 bases match TRBD1. V lost 0 bases, J lost 5 bases, and 11 bases stayed unmatched. The CDR3 is made up of 17 amino acids. The germline V gene has CDR1 MNHEY and CDR2 SVGAGI. CDR3 amino acids: CASSYSGQATKKDTQYF. CDR3 nucleotides: TGTGCCAGCAGTTACTCAGGACAGGCAACCAAAAAAGATACGCAGTATTTT.

This clonotype showed up just a few times. The chain employs TRBV6-5 and TRBJ2-7; 11 positions match TRBD1. After removal of 2 bases from V and 3 bases from J, the junction contained 3 bases not matched to a gene. The CDR3 runs 15 residues. Germline V lookup: CDR1 MNHEY, CDR2 SVGAGI. For the CDR3, the DNA is TGTGCCAGCAGTTACAGAGGGACAGGGGGCTACGAGCAGTACTTC. It is translated as CASSYRGTGGYEQYF.

The chain has TRBV6-2 or TRBV6-3 and TRBJ2-7; D unclear. CDR3 length equals 14 residues. V gave up 5 bases and J gave up 3 bases, with 14 bases separating them. Germline V gene sequence: CDR1 MNHEY, CDR2 SVGEGT. The CDR3 nucleotides are TGTGCCAGCAGTGGCCTACTGAATTTCTACGAGCAGTACTTC. Residues: CASSGLLNFYEQYF.

V is TRBV6-5 and J is TRBJ1-2; D is possibly TRBD1 (5 bases). The length of the CDR3 is 13 residues. The germline V gene has CDR1 MNHEY and CDR2 SVGAGI. Between the trimmed V and J ends, which lost 7 bases and 2 bases, there was a span of 11 bases. In DNA, the CDR3 is TGTGCCAGCACGTTAAGGGGAAACTATGGCTACACCTTC. This gives the protein CASTLRGNYGYTF.

This clonotype was observed once. This rearrangement joins TRBV20-1 to TRBJ1-1; D uncertain. Germline values: CDR1 DFQATT, CDR2 SNEGSKA (reference sequence). CDR3 length: 15 amino acids. V was clipped by 3 bases and J by 1 base, with 15 bases between them. Written as DNA, the CDR3 is TGCAGTGCTAGGGCACAGAGGAGAGGGAACACTGAAGCTTTCTTT. This codes for CSARAQRRGNTEAFF.

The V gene is TRBV7-3, the J gene TRBJ1-2, with 8 bases lining up with TRBD1. The CDR3 covers 17 residues. With 0 bases clipped from V and 4 bases from J, the junction kept 10 bases outside the gene matches. Germline V lookup: CDR1 SGHTA, CDR2 FQGTGA. The CDR3 protein is CASSLTGGQALGYGYTF. CDR3 sequence (DNA): TGTGCCAGCAGCTTAACGGGGGGACAGGCGCTTGGCTATGGCTACACCTTC. Together with reference TRBV7-3 and TRBJ1-2, the CDR3 gives the full variable domain: GAGVSQTPSNKVTEKGKYVELRCDPISGHTALYWYRQSLGQGPEFLIYFQGTGAADDSGLPNDRFFAVRPEGSVSTLKIQRTERGDSAVYLCASSLTGGQALGYGYTFGSGTRLTVV.

This chain connects TRBV12-3 or TRBV12-4 to TRBJ2-3; 7 bases are shared with TRBD1. The CDR3 runs to 16 residues. Trimming removed 3 bases from V and 4 bases from J; junction bases left unmatched: 10. The CDR3 sequence is CASSFRTTGKADTQYF. CDR3 coding DNA: TGTGCCAGCAGTTTTCGCACGACAGGGAAAGCAGATACGCAGTATTTT.

The chain is built from TRBV4-1 and TRBJ1-4; D ambiguous. With 1 base removed from V and 5 bases from J, the gap between germline ends came to 8 bases. The CDR3 is made up of 14 amino acids. Germline CDR1 reads MGHRA; CDR2 reads YSYEKL. Here the CDR3 reads CASSQGSWNEKLFF. CDR3 sequence (DNA): TGCGCCAGCAGCCAAGGGAGTTGGAATGAAAAACTGTTTTTT.